This TCR beta chain derives from a study of blood T cell repertoires in COVID-19. On the study more broadly: In each case, the material was cDNA or gDNA derived from T cells, B-cell-depleted T cells, or PBMCs.

Original methodology: It was from reference gene primer amplification that nucleated cell counts were estimated. TCRdb keeps only in-frame clones here, not all; method: immunoSEQ multiplex PCR. Clone size and the V and J calls come from that table; the DNA yielded D and trimming. The repertoire holds approximately 190,000 clones, approximately 84% seen once, with 7.5% in the top ten. Germline CDR1 LNHNV, CDR2 YYDKDF (reference sequence). V lost 1 base and J 3 bases, leaving 12 bases between the germline ends. The CDR3 sequence is 16 residues long. Participants were aged 18 to 89 years, lived in around 25 US areas, and enrolled virtually. Two negative PCRs, clearance, or symptom resolution were required of recovered Cohort 3 donors.

The chain carries TRBV15 and TRBJ1-4, with D possibly matching TRBD1 (5 bases). The sequence derives from a man aged 35-49 years who had recovered from COVID-19. The sample was PBMCs or T cells enriched from blood (not recorded which). CDR3 loop: CATSRVIAGANEKLFF. For the CDR3, the DNA is TGTGCCACCAGCAGAGTCATCGCGGGGGCTAATGAAAAACTGTTTTTT.